Listed below are T cell receptor beta chains from one sample, sequenced in a study of Ad26.COV2.S vaccination and SARS-CoV-2 variants. Sequencing was performed with immunoSEQ multiplex PCR; in TCRdb, only in-frame clones are kept and a portion is missing. Among about 430,000 clones listed, 75% to 95% were seen once. The sample in question was peripheral blood, obtained in a trial of Ad26.COV2.S vaccine versus placebo. These TCRs come from a person between 18 and 59 years old who received the Ad26.COV2.S COVID-19 vaccine or a placebo. The CDR3 runs from the conserved cysteine through the conserved F or W. A D gene is named only where the DNA matches it firmly. Expanded clones get a size class; other rows say once, few or many, or leave the size out.

d_call: TRBD2
v_call: TRBV5-5
cdr3_length: 17
j_call: TRBJ2-1
clone_size: .
cdr3_nt: TGTGCCAGCAGCTTGGGTTGGCTAGCGGGAGCATACAATGAGCAGTTCTTC
cdr3_aa: CASSLGWLAGAYNEQFF

d_call: .
v_call: TRBV6-5
cdr3_length: 13
j_call: TRBJ2-1
clone_size: .
cdr3_nt: TGTGCCAGCAGTTTCACCCGGGGGAATGAGCAGTTCTTC
cdr3_aa: CASSFTRGNEQFF

d_call: .
v_call: TRBV7-2
cdr3_length: 14
j_call: TRBJ2-6
clone_size: .
cdr3_nt: TGTGCCAGCAGCCGGTCTAGAGGGGCCAACGTCCTGACTTTC
cdr3_aa: CASSRSRGANVLTF

d_call: .
v_call: TRBV9
cdr3_length: 14
j_call: TRBJ1-3
clone_size: .
cdr3_nt: TGTGCCAGCAGCGTAGCGGGGCCTGGAAACACCATATATTTT
cdr3_aa: CASSVAGPGNTIYF

d_call: TRBD2
v_call: TRBV7-8
cdr3_length: 17
j_call: TRBJ2-1
clone_size: .
cdr3_nt: TGTGCCAGCAGCTTAGCCGGGACTATTGGCTCCTACAATGAGCAGTTCTTC
cdr3_aa: CASSLAGTIGSYNEQFF

d_call: .
v_call: TRBV5-4
cdr3_length: 16
j_call: TRBJ2-3
clone_size: .
cdr3_nt: TGTGCCAGCAGCCCGGTGGGTAGAGTAACTACAGATACGCAGTATTTT
cdr3_aa: CASSPVGRVTTDTQYF

d_call: .
v_call: TRBV9
cdr3_length: 13
j_call: TRBJ1-2
clone_size: .
cdr3_nt: TGTGCCAGCAGCTCCCCAGGGAGCTATGGCTACACCTTC
cdr3_aa: CASSSPGSYGYTF

d_call: TRBD2
v_call: TRBV25-1
cdr3_length: 16
j_call: TRBJ2-7
clone_size: .
cdr3_nt: TGTGCCAGCAGTGAATCTCGGCCTAGCGGGACCTACGAGCAGTACTTC
cdr3_aa: CASSESRPSGTYEQYF

d_call: TRBD1
v_call: TRBV24-1
cdr3_length: 15
j_call: TRBJ2-1
clone_size: .
cdr3_nt: TGTGCCACCAGTGATTCCGGGACAGGGGGCAATGAGCAGTTCTTC
cdr3_aa: CATSDSGTGGNEQFF

d_call: .
v_call: TRBV5-1
cdr3_length: 16
j_call: TRBJ1-2
clone_size: .
cdr3_nt: TGCGCCAGCAGCTTGGGGGATCCCACGACCGGCTATGGCTACACCTTC
cdr3_aa: CASSLGDPTTGYGYTF

d_call: .
v_call: TRBV11-3
cdr3_length: 14
j_call: TRBJ2-5
clone_size: .
cdr3_nt: TGTGCCAGCAGCTTAGGGAAACGCCAAGAGACCCAGTACTTC
cdr3_aa: CASSLGKRQETQYF

d_call: TRBD2
v_call: TRBV19
cdr3_length: 16
j_call: TRBJ2-3
clone_size: .
cdr3_nt: TGTGCCAGTAGTAGCTTACTAGCGGAGAGCACAGATACGCAGTATTTT
cdr3_aa: CASSSLLAESTDTQYF

d_call: TRBD2
v_call: TRBV9
cdr3_length: 15
j_call: TRBJ2-5
clone_size: .
cdr3_nt: TGTGCCAGCAGCGCAAGACTAGCGGGAGGAGAGACCCAGTACTTC
cdr3_aa: CASSARLAGGETQYF

d_call: .
v_call: TRBV7-9
cdr3_length: 16
j_call: TRBJ2-5
clone_size: .
cdr3_nt: TGTGCCAGCAGCTCTTTTGACGGGAGTGAACAAGAGACCCAGTACTTC
cdr3_aa: CASSSFDGSEQETQYF

d_call: TRBD2
v_call: TRBV5-1
cdr3_length: 16
j_call: TRBJ2-3
clone_size: .
cdr3_nt: TGCGCCAGCAGCTTCCGACTAGCGGGAGATACAGATACGCAGTATTTT
cdr3_aa: CASSFRLAGDTDTQYF

d_call: .
v_call: TRBV7-2
cdr3_length: 13
j_call: TRBJ1-5
clone_size: .
cdr3_nt: TGTGCCAGCAGCACGAGGGGGGATCAGCCCCAGCATTTT
cdr3_aa: CASSTRGDQPQHF

d_call: TRBD2
v_call: TRBV7-2
cdr3_length: 16
j_call: TRBJ2-2
clone_size: .
cdr3_nt: TGTGCCAGCAGCCAGACTAGCGGGAGGAACACCGGGGAGCTGTTTTTT
cdr3_aa: CASSQTSGRNTGELFF

d_call: .
v_call: TRBV5-4
cdr3_length: 14
j_call: TRBJ2-1
clone_size: .
cdr3_nt: TGTGCCAGCGCGCTAGAGCCTTTAGGGAATGAGCAGTTCTTC
cdr3_aa: CASALEPLGNEQFF

d_call: TRBD1
v_call: TRBV20-1
cdr3_length: 16
j_call: TRBJ1-6
clone_size: .
cdr3_nt: TGCAGTGCTAGTCGTCCTGGGACAGGACTTAATTCACCCCTCCACTTT
cdr3_aa: CSASRPGTGLNSPLHF

d_call: TRBD2
v_call: TRBV18
cdr3_length: 15
j_call: TRBJ2-1
clone_size: once
cdr3_nt: TGTGCCAGCTCACCTCTGGCGGGAGTCAGGAATGAGCAGTTCTTC
cdr3_aa: CASSPLAGVRNEQFF

d_call: .
v_call: TRBV19
cdr3_length: 13
j_call: TRBJ2-2
clone_size: .
cdr3_nt: TGTGCCATGAGGGCCGCGAACACCGGGGAGCTGTTTTTT
cdr3_aa: CAMRAANTGELFF

d_call: .
v_call: TRBV14
cdr3_length: 15
j_call: TRBJ2-1
clone_size: once
cdr3_nt: TGTGCCAGCAGCCAACCCCGCACAGGGGACTATGAGCAGTTCTTC
cdr3_aa: CASSQPRTGDYEQFF

d_call: TRBD1
v_call: TRBV10-1
cdr3_length: 16
j_call: TRBJ1-1
clone_size: .
cdr3_nt: TGCGCCAGCAGTGAGCTCCTTGGGACAGGGCATACTGAAGCTTTCTTT
cdr3_aa: CASSELLGTGHTEAFF

d_call: .
v_call: TRBV15
cdr3_length: 20
j_call: TRBJ2-7
clone_size: .
cdr3_nt: TGTGCCACCAGCAAGCACCTAGGGCCTCCTTCGCCGGGATCCCTTTACGAGCAGTACTTC
cdr3_aa: CATSKHLGPPSPGSLYEQYF

d_call: .
v_call: TRBV28
cdr3_length: 13
j_call: TRBJ2-7
clone_size: .
cdr3_nt: TGTGCCAGCAGTTTAACATCCTCCTACGAGCAGTACTTC
cdr3_aa: CASSLTSSYEQYF

d_call: TRBD1
v_call: TRBV6-2/TRBV6-3
cdr3_length: 16
j_call: TRBJ2-7
clone_size: .
cdr3_nt: TGTGCCAGCAGTTTCCAACTGGACAGGGACTCCTACGAGCAGTACTTC
cdr3_aa: CASSFQLDRDSYEQYF

d_call: .
v_call: TRBV11-1
cdr3_length: 13
j_call: TRBJ2-7
clone_size: .
cdr3_nt: TGTGCCAGCAGCTTAGCCAGAAGCGGCGAGCAGTACTTC
cdr3_aa: CASSLARSGEQYF

d_call: TRBD1
v_call: TRBV14
cdr3_length: 16
j_call: TRBJ1-2
clone_size: .
cdr3_nt: TGTGCCAGCAGCCAAGAGACGGGGGGGACAGGGGACGGCTACACCTTC
cdr3_aa: CASSQETGGTGDGYTF

d_call: .
v_call: TRBV19
cdr3_length: 12
j_call: TRBJ2-7
clone_size: .
cdr3_nt: TGTGCCAGTGGCGGACTCGACGGGGAGCAGTACTTC
cdr3_aa: CASGGLDGEQYF

d_call: .
v_call: TRBV7-9
cdr3_length: 13
j_call: TRBJ2-1
clone_size: .
cdr3_nt: TGTGCCAGCAGCCCCCAGAGGTACAATGAGCAGTTCTTC
cdr3_aa: CASSPQRYNEQFF

d_call: TRBD2
v_call: TRBV7-2
cdr3_length: 15
j_call: TRBJ2-1
clone_size: .
cdr3_nt: TGTGCCAGCAGCTTAATAGCGGGAGGGCCTCATGAGCAGTTCTTC
cdr3_aa: CASSLIAGGPHEQFF

d_call: .
v_call: TRBV13
cdr3_length: 12
j_call: TRBJ2-3
clone_size: .
cdr3_nt: TGTGCCAGCAGCTTCGGCACAGATACGCAGTATTTT
cdr3_aa: CASSFGTDTQYF

d_call: .
v_call: TRBV13
cdr3_length: 14
j_call: TRBJ1-3
clone_size: .
cdr3_nt: TGTGCCAGCAGCTTACAGGTCTCTGGAAACACCATATATTTT
cdr3_aa: CASSLQVSGNTIYF

d_call: .
v_call: TRBV15
cdr3_length: 14
j_call: TRBJ2-5
clone_size: .
cdr3_nt: TGTGCCACCAGCAGAGCGGGAGAGCAAGAGACCCAGTACTTC
cdr3_aa: CATSRAGEQETQYF

d_call: .
v_call: TRBV2
cdr3_length: 12
j_call: TRBJ1-1
clone_size: few
cdr3_nt: TGTGCCAGCAGTGTGACAGACACTGAAGCTTTCTTT
cdr3_aa: CASSVTDTEAFF

d_call: .
v_call: TRBV30
cdr3_length: 11
j_call: TRBJ2-7
clone_size: .
cdr3_nt: TGTGCCTGGTCTGGGGGTGGCGAGCAGTACTTC
cdr3_aa: CAWSGGGEQYF

d_call: .
v_call: TRBV27
cdr3_length: 19
j_call: TRBJ2-4
clone_size: .
cdr3_nt: TGTGCCAGCAGTTCCTCTCCGATGGGGGCAAGTTTAGCCAAAAACATTCAGTACTTC
cdr3_aa: CASSSSPMGASLAKNIQYF

d_call: .
v_call: TRBV20-1
cdr3_length: 11
j_call: TRBJ2-1
clone_size: .
cdr3_nt: TGCAGTGCCTTGAGGGGCAATGAGCAGTTCTTC
cdr3_aa: CSALRGNEQFF

d_call: .
v_call: TRBV21-1
cdr3_length: 17
j_call: TRBJ2-7
clone_size: .
cdr3_nt: TGTGCCAGCAGCTCGCCCCATACGGGGCGGGATCCCTACGAGCAGTACTTC
cdr3_aa: CASSSPHTGRDPYEQYF

d_call: .
v_call: TRBV7-6
cdr3_length: 17
j_call: TRBJ2-6
clone_size: .
cdr3_nt: TGTGCCAGCAGCTCCCAGACCTCTGGCTCTGGGGCCAACGTCCTGACTTTC
cdr3_aa: CASSSQTSGSGANVLTF

d_call: TRBD2
v_call: TRBV7-2
cdr3_length: 16
j_call: TRBJ2-3
clone_size: .
cdr3_nt: TGTGCCAGCAGCACTAGGATGGCGGGAGTAAAAGATACGCAGTATTTT
cdr3_aa: CASSTRMAGVKDTQYF

d_call: TRBD1
v_call: TRBV18
cdr3_length: 15
j_call: TRBJ2-7
clone_size: .
cdr3_nt: TGTGCCAGCTCCGCAGACAGGGGGGAAATGGGGGAGCAGTACTTC
cdr3_aa: CASSADRGEMGEQYF

d_call: TRBD2
v_call: TRBV27
cdr3_length: 15
j_call: TRBJ2-1
clone_size: .
cdr3_nt: TGTGCCAGCAGCATCCTAGCGGGAGCGAAGGGTGAGCAGTTCTTC
cdr3_aa: CASSILAGAKGEQFF

d_call: .
v_call: TRBV5-1
cdr3_length: 14
j_call: TRBJ2-7
clone_size: .
cdr3_nt: TGCGCCAGCAGCTTGGACGGATGGTTCTACGAGCAGTACTTC
cdr3_aa: CASSLDGWFYEQYF

d_call: TRBD2
v_call: TRBV2
cdr3_length: 17
j_call: TRBJ2-1
clone_size: .
cdr3_nt: TGTGCCAGCAGTGCCCCAATCGTAGCGGGAGCTTCGAATGAGCAGTTCTTC
cdr3_aa: CASSAPIVAGASNEQFF

d_call: .
v_call: TRBV19
cdr3_length: 16
j_call: TRBJ2-7
clone_size: .
cdr3_nt: TGTGCCAGTAGTATAAGGGGGGGGCGGAGCGCCTACGAGCAGTACTTC
cdr3_aa: CASSIRGGRSAYEQYF

d_call: .
v_call: TRBV6-5
cdr3_length: 14
j_call: TRBJ2-7
clone_size: .
cdr3_nt: TGTGCCAGCAGCCCAAAATCCGGCTCCTACGAGCAGTACTTC
cdr3_aa: CASSPKSGSYEQYF

d_call: .
v_call: TRBV28
cdr3_length: 12
j_call: TRBJ2-2
clone_size: .
cdr3_nt: TGTGCCAGCAGGGGGGGCACCGGGGAGCTGTTTTTT
cdr3_aa: CASRGGTGELFF

d_call: TRBD2
v_call: TRBV3-1/TRBV3-2
cdr3_length: 14
j_call: TRBJ2-5
clone_size: .
cdr3_nt: TGTGCCAGCAGCTTCAGCGGGAGTGGGGAGACCCAGTACTTC
cdr3_aa: CASSFSGSGETQYF

d_call: TRBD2
v_call: TRBV12-5
cdr3_length: 15
j_call: TRBJ2-3
clone_size: .
cdr3_nt: TGTGCTAGTGGTTTGGTCCGCGGGAGGTTTGATACGCAGTATTTT
cdr3_aa: CASGLVRGRFDTQYF

d_call: .
v_call: TRBV30
cdr3_length: 15
j_call: TRBJ1-1
clone_size: .
cdr3_nt: TGTGCCTGGAGTCCTGAGGCAGTTACGAACACTGAAGCTTTCTTT
cdr3_aa: CAWSPEAVTNTEAFF

d_call: .
v_call: TRBV27
cdr3_length: 13
j_call: TRBJ2-3
clone_size: .
cdr3_nt: TGTGCCAGCAGTTTAGCGGGGGCGGATACGCAGTATTTT
cdr3_aa: CASSLAGADTQYF

d_call: TRBD2
v_call: TRBV4-3
cdr3_length: 17
j_call: TRBJ2-1
clone_size: .
cdr3_nt: TGCGCCAGCAGCCTAGAACCGAGCGGGAGCTCCTACAATGAGCAGTTCTTC
cdr3_aa: CASSLEPSGSSYNEQFF